These 20 T cell receptor beta chains came from one sample sequenced in a study of CD8 T cells in Susac syndrome. The RNA input was about 0.5 to 1 ug, and it was reverse transcribed with random hexamers. From the immunoSEQ multiplex PCR reads, TCRdb called clonotypes with MiXCR, one entry per CDR3 protein. There are around 170,000 distinct CDR3 sequences in the sample; around 95% occur only once, and 0.098% lies in the top ten. Material for sequencing was CD4+ T cells from PBMCs. The receptors were gathered from a human donor with Susac syndrome.

CDR3 protein: CAWSRGPPSTDTQYF. As DNA, the CDR3 is TGTGCCTGGAGTCGGGGGCCGCCGAGCACAGATACGCAGTATTTT. The chain links TRBV30 to TRBJ2-3; D is tentatively TRBD1 or TRBD2 (6 bases each). This CDR3 has 15 amino acids. Germline values: CDR1 GTSNPN, CDR2 SVGIG (reference sequence). Trimming shortened V by 2 bases and J by 0 bases, and 12 bases separated the two germline ends.

The CDR3 loop reads CASSVGGLNYGYTF. The CDR3 nucleotides are TGTGCCAGCAGTGTAGGGGGCCTAAACTATGGCTACACCTTC. The V and J genes are TRBV2 and TRBJ1-2; 7 bases fit TRBD1. The CDR3 extends over 14 amino acids. Germline lookup yields CDR1 SNHLY and CDR2 FYNNEI. V was pared by 4 bases and J by 2 bases, with 4 bases of the junction left unmatched.

This clonotype was recorded only once. This chain's CDR3 is CASSPQSSGNTIYF. The DNA of the CDR3 is TGTGCCAGCAGCCCGCAGAGCTCTGGAAACACCATATATTTT. This sequence joins TRBV3-1 and TRBJ1-3; D unclear. Per germline, CDR1 LGHDT and CDR2 YNNKEL (reference sequence). CDR3 length: 14 amino acids. Between the trimmed V and J ends, which lost 4 bases and 0 bases, there was a span of 7 bases.

The chain links TRBV30 to TRBJ1-1; 10 positions match TRBD1. Germline CDR1 GTSNPN, CDR2 SVGIG (reference sequence). The CDR3 runs to 15 residues. V lost 0 bases, J lost 3 bases, and 4 bases stayed unmatched. The CDR3 DNA reads TGTGCCTGGAGTGTTAAGGGGACAGGGGACACTGAAGCTTTCTTT. This encodes CAWSVKGTGDTEAFF. Filled out from reference TRBV30 and TRBJ1-1, the complete variable domain reads SQTIHQWPATLVQPVGSPLSLECTVEGTSNPNLYWYRQAAGRGLQLLFYSVGIGQISSEVPQNLSASRPQDRQFILSSKKLLLSDSGFYLCAWSVKGTGDTEAFFGQGTRLTVV.

The chain combines TRBV29-1 with TRBJ1-1, with TRBD1 as a possible D gene (5 bases). The CDR3 consists of 13 residues. The germline V gene encodes CDR1 SQVTM and CDR2 ANQGSEA. Deletions cut 4 bases from V and 4 bases from J, with 13 bases between. Here the CDR3 DNA reads TGCAGCGTTGCACAGGCTCTGGGCACTGAAGCTTTCTTT. It encodes CSVAQALGTEAFF.

Comment on this clonotype: The germline gene is not matched at one end of the junction; a read error may be the cause. The gene calls are TRBV6-1 and TRBJ1-5; D is unclear. The CDR3 length is 17 residues. The germline CDR1 and CDR2 sequences are MNHNS and SASEGT. The CDR3 nucleotides read TGTGCCAGCAGTGCCCCCAAGGGCGGACTAGGACTTCAGTCCCAGCATTTT. Amino acid sequence: CASSAPKGGLGLQSQHF.

This sequence joins TRBV30 and TRBJ2-5; the D is unclear. The V end was cut by 4 bases, the J end by 3 bases, with 12 bases between. Germline V gives CDR1 GTSNPN, CDR2 SVGIG (reference sequence). The CDR3 is 13 amino acids. CDR3 DNA: TGTGCCTGGACCCGCGAGATCGAAGAGACCCAGTACTTC. Its translation is CAWTREIEETQYF.

The rearrangement uses TRBV20-1 and TRBJ2-3; D perhaps matches TRBD1 (7 bases). The CDR3 is 12 residues long. V lost 6 bases and J lost 4, with 11 bases in between. Germline V lookup: CDR1 DFQATT, CDR2 SNEGSKA (reference sequence). CDR3 in amino acids: CSAQGGADTQYF. The CDR3 DNA reads TGCAGTGCCCAGGGGGGTGCAGATACGCAGTATTTT.

The genes are TRBV28 and TRBJ2-3; D is perhaps TRBD1 (6 bases). V shed 8 bases and J shed 6 bases, with 18 bases lying between them. Germline loops: CDR1 MDHEN, CDR2 SYDVKM. The length of the CDR3 is 14 residues. The CDR3 bases are TGTGCCAGCGTGCGTCAGGGGACCATGGATACGCAGTATTTT. Protein product: CASVRQGTMDTQYF.

The J gene is TRBJ2-7, the V gene TRBV11-1; D might be TRBD2 (5 bases). V lost 5 bases and J lost 3, with 20 bases in between. CDR1 and CDR2 from the germline V gene are SGHAT and FQDESV (reference sequence). The CDR3 contains 16 residues. The CDR3 loop reads CASSPGLTMGSYEQYF. The DNA for the CDR3 is TGTGCCAGCAGCCCCGGACTCACCATGGGCAGCTACGAGCAGTACTTC.

The chain is built from TRBV3-1 and TRBJ2-2; D remains unclear. This CDR3 is 13 amino acids long. V lost 3 bases and J lost 4, with 6 bases in between. Per the germline V gene, CDR1 is LGHDT and CDR2 is YNNKEL (reference sequence). The chain's CDR3 is CASSHASTGELFF. In nucleotides, the CDR3 is TGTGCCAGCAGCCATGCCTCCACCGGGGAGCTGTTTTTT. The full variable domain, completed using reference TRBV3-1 and TRBJ2-2, is DTAVSQTPKYLVTQMGNDKSIKCEQNLGHDTMYWYKQDSKKFLKIMFSYNNKELIINETVPNRFSPKSPDKAHLNLHINSLELGDSAVYFCASSHASTGELFFGEGSRLTVL.

The chain couples TRBV12-3 or TRBV12-4 to TRBJ2-1, with 7 bases fitting TRBD1. The length of the CDR3 is 16 residues. The V and J ends lost 4 bases and 3 bases, in that order; junction bases with no gene match: 9. CDR3 in DNA: TGTGCCAGCAGTTCTACCTTGGGACAGTACTACAATGAGCAGTTCTTC. Encoded protein: CASSSTLGQYYNEQFF.

This rearrangement joins TRBV10-3 to TRBJ2-7, with 11 bases lining up with TRBD1. V lost 8 bases, J lost 9 bases, and 12 bases stayed unmatched. This CDR3 contains 14 residues. Per the germline V gene, CDR1 is ENHRY and CDR2 is SYGVKD. The CDR3 DNA reads as TGTGCCATCGCGGGAGCGGGACAGGGGGTTGGGCAGTACTTC. Encoded protein: CAIAGAGQGVGQYF.

This chain uses TRBV30 with TRBJ2-7, with D unclear. The CDR3 consists of 13 residues. Looked up from germline, CDR1 is GTSNPN and CDR2 is SVGIG (reference sequence). The V gene lost 4 bases and the J gene lost 2 bases, with 12 bases spanning the gap. The CDR3 DNA sequence: TGTGCCTGGAATAAACTTGATCCCTACGAGCAGTACTTC. Its protein product is CAWNKLDPYEQYF.

This clonotype was recorded a few times. CDR3 coding DNA: TGTGCCAGCTCACCCCCAGGAGGCTCCTACGAGCAGTACTTC. Translated, it gives CASSPPGGSYEQYF. The V gene is TRBV18, the J gene TRBJ2-7; a weak D match, TRBD2 (5 bases). The CDR3 spans 14 residues. Germline CDR1 KGHSH, CDR2 LQKENI. The V gene lost 3 bases and the J gene lost 0 bases, with 9 bases spanning the gap. Variable domain in full (rest from reference TRBV18 and TRBJ2-7): NAGVMQNPRHLVRRRGQEARLRCSPMKGHSHVYWYRQLPEEGLKFMVYLQKENIIDESGMPKERFSAEFPKEGPSILRIQQVVRGDSAAYFCASSPPGGSYEQYFGPGTRLTVT.

The CDR3 coding sequence is TGTGCCAGCAGCCCCCCCACAGGGGGCGCGGCTGAAGCTTTCTTT. Its translation: CASSPPTGGAAEAFF. The rearrangement links TRBV7-3 to TRBJ1-1; 9 nucleotides agree with TRBD1. Germline CDR1 is SGHTA and CDR2 is FQGTGA. Trimming cost V 5 bases and J 6 bases; bases outside gene matches: 10. This CDR3 region has 15 residues.

The rearrangement joins TRBV9 to TRBJ2-3; 9 bases are a match to TRBD1. The V gene end was trimmed by 0 bases and the J gene end by 4 bases; junction bases not matched to a gene: 6. CDR1 SGDLS and CDR2 YYNGEE come from the germline V gene. This CDR3 comprises 16 residues. CDR3 region: CASSVALDRGSDTQYF. The CDR3 DNA sequence: TGTGCCAGCAGCGTAGCTCTGGACAGGGGTTCAGATACGCAGTATTTT.

V is TRBV12-5 and J is TRBJ1-1, with 8 bases that match TRBD1. CDR1 is LGHNT and CDR2 is FRNRAP in the germline V gene. The V and J ends lost 5 bases and 1 base, in that order; junction bases with no gene match: 6. The CDR3 loop spans 15 amino acids. The CDR3 loop reads CASGLWTGTNTEAFF. In nucleotides, the CDR3 is TGTGCTAGTGGTCTTTGGACAGGGACGAACACTGAAGCTTTCTTT.

The chain combines TRBV15 with TRBJ1-2; possible D gene TRBD1, 6 bases. Between the trimmed V and J ends, which lost 0 bases and 5 bases, there was a span of 19 bases. The CDR3 consists of 17 residues. Per the germline V gene, CDR1 is LNHNV and CDR2 is YYDKDF (reference sequence). DNA of the CDR3: TGTGCCACCAGCAGAGATCTACGGGGGGGCGCGGGATATGGCTACACCTTC. Its translation is CATSRDLRGGAGYGYTF.

V and J are TRBV6-2 or TRBV6-3 and TRBJ1-1; possibly TRBD1 for D (5 bases). V was pared by 2 bases and J by 4 bases, with 14 bases between. This CDR3 has 15 residues. The germline V gene has CDR1 MNHEY and CDR2 SVGEGT. CDR3 DNA: TGTGCCAGCAGTTACCCTTCAGGGCAGACCACTGAAGCTTTCTTT. As protein: CASSYPSGQTTEAFF.